This is a list of T cell receptor beta chains from one sample in a study of T cell repertoires in cytomegalovirus infection. TCRdb processed the reads anew with MiXCR; each CDR3 protein has one entry. The data contain hundreds of thousands of distinct CDR3 sequences, around 35% of them singletons. What these receptors recognize is not known. This specimen consisted of cultured PBMCs, obtained from culture after CMV antigen stimulation. Every receptor here comes from a human donor in good health (CMV status not recorded). Some clones in this sample may be carry-over from other donors' samples. Each CDR3 is given with its conserved first and last residue. A D gene is named only where the DNA matches it firmly. Not every row has a clone size; where given, it reads once, few, many or a size class.

CDR3: CASSSPGGIASEQFF
DNA: TGCGCCAGCAGCTCTCCGGGCGGGATCGCAAGTGAGCAGTTCTTC
J: TRBJ2-1
size: .
D: .
V: TRBV5-1

CDR3: CSVGGLAGGPVYEQFF
DNA: TGCAGCGTTGGAGGGTTAGCGGGAGGGCCTGTTTATGAGCAGTTCTTC
J: TRBJ2-1
size: .
D: TRBD2
V: TRBV29-1

CDR3: CASSGRTGGTEAFF
DNA: TGTGCCAGCAGTGGACGGACAGGGGGTACTGAAGCTTTCTTT
J: TRBJ1-1
size: many
D: TRBD1
V: TRBV6-2/TRBV6-3

CDR3: CASSYSGLAGTQYF
DNA: TGTGCCAGCAGTTACAGCGGACTCGCGGGTACGCAGTATTTT
J: TRBJ2-3
size: .
D: .
V: TRBV6-2/TRBV6-3

CDR3: CASSLRLGEQYF
DNA: TGTGCCAGCAGTTTAAGATTGGGGGAGCAGTACTTC
J: TRBJ2-7
size: .
D: .
V: TRBV28

CDR3: CASSQLQVASTEAFF
DNA: TGTGCCAGCAGCCAATTGCAGGTCGCTAGCACTGAAGCTTTCTTT
J: TRBJ1-1
size: few
D: .
V: TRBV16

CDR3: CASSFATGGYEQYF
DNA: TGTGCCAGCAGCTTCGCGACAGGGGGCTACGAGCAGTACTTC
J: TRBJ2-7
size: few
D: TRBD1
V: TRBV7-2

CDR3: CASSSRVDDRKTGNTIYF
DNA: TGTGCCAGCAGCTCCCGTGTGGACGACAGGAAAACTGGAAACACCATATATTTT
J: TRBJ1-3
size: .
D: .
V: TRBV7-4

CDR3: CASSPAPGQGYEQYF
DNA: TGTGCCAGCAGCCCAGCTCCGGGACAGGGATACGAGCAGTACTTC
J: TRBJ2-7
size: .
D: TRBD1
V: TRBV9

CDR3: CASSEALYGLANNEQFF
DNA: TGTGCCAGCAGTGAAGCGCTTTACGGCCTAGCGAACAATGAGCAGTTCTTC
J: TRBJ2-1
size: .
D: .
V: TRBV6-1

CDR3: CASSLAPGRNTGELFF
DNA: TGTGCCAGCAGTTTAGCCCCGGGAAGGAACACCGGGGAGCTGTTTTTT
J: TRBJ2-2
size: .
D: .
V: TRBV12-3/TRBV12-4

CDR3: CASSYRQGKDTQYF
DNA: TGTGCCAGCAGTTACCGACAGGGGAAAGATACGCAGTATTTT
J: TRBJ2-3
size: .
D: TRBD1
V: TRBV6-1